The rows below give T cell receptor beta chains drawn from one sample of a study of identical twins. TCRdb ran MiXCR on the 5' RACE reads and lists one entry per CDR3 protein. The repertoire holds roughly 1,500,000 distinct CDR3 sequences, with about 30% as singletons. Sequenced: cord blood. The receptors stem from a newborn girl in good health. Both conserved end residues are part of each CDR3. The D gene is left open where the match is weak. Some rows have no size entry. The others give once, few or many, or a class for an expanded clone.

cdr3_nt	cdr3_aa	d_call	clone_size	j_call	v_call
TGTGCCAGCAGCCCACTCGACAGGGTTGAGCAGTTCTTC	CASSPLDRVEQFF	TRBD1	few	TRBJ2-1	TRBV7-9
TGTGCCAGCAGTTACGGAAGCGGGAGCTCCTACAATGAGCAGTTCTTC	CASSYGSGSSYNEQFF	TRBD2	-	TRBJ2-1	TRBV6-5
TGTGCCAGCAGCTTAGCCCGGACAAAGAACTATGGCTACACCTTC	CASSLARTKNYGYTF	-	-	TRBJ1-2	TRBV7-2
TGCAGCGTTGCGCTGACGGATAGCAATCAGCCCCAGCATTTT	CSVALTDSNQPQHF	-	many	TRBJ1-5	TRBV29-1
TGCGCCAGCAGCTCAGCCTCAGCGGGAAATGAGCAGTTCTTC	CASSSASAGNEQFF	TRBD2	-	TRBJ2-1	TRBV5-1
TGCGCCAGCAGCTTCTCGTGGAATGAGCAGTTCTTC	CASSFSWNEQFF	-	few	TRBJ2-1	TRBV5-1
TGTGCCAGCAGCCAAGGTCGGGGGATCGTCGTTGCGGATACGCAGTATTTT	CASSQGRGIVVADTQYF	-	many	TRBJ2-3	TRBV14
TGCGCCAGCAGCTTGGTATCAGGGACAGGGAGTCTGTACGAGCAGTACTTC	CASSLVSGTGSLYEQYF	TRBD1	-	TRBJ2-7	TRBV5-1
TGTGCCAGCAGCCAAGAATTCGTTTCCTACGAGCAGTACTTC	CASSQEFVSYEQYF	-	-	TRBJ2-7	TRBV3-1
TGTGCCATCAGTGGGGATAGCAATCAGCCCCAGCATTTT	CAISGDSNQPQHF	-	-	TRBJ1-5	TRBV10-3
TGCAGTGGGTACAAACAAGACTCCCTGAACACTGAAGCTTTCTTT	CSGYKQDSLNTEAFF	-	-	TRBJ1-1	TRBV20-1
TGCAGTGCTAGCTTATACGGACTAGCCCGCTCTGGGGCCAACGTCCTGACTTTC	CSASLYGLARSGANVLTF	TRBD2	few	TRBJ2-6	TRBV20-1